This T cell receptor beta chain was identified during a study of tumor-infiltrating lymphocytes in primary liver carcinoma. TCR beta cDNA came from about 0.55 ug total RNA, primed with a constant-region primer. Construction of TCR beta libraries relied on three successive nested multiplex PCR rounds employing slightly modified ARM-PCR. A C-beta reverse primer was combined with TRBV1-TRBV30 forward primers in the first two PCR rounds, and each round had roughly 11 cycles. Via MiXCR, TCRdb re-called the multiplex PCR reads, giving one row per CDR3 protein. This table has more than 100,000 distinct CDR3 sequences, 55% to 70% appearing once. The CDR3 loop spans 12 amino acids. Germline-derived CDR1 and CDR2 are MDHEN and SYDVKM. Regarding this clonotype: A read error is possible here, since a much larger clone lies one base away.

Starting material for RNA and DNA co-extraction consisted of about 17-34 mg of unsorted bulk tissue. The specimen was tumor-adjacent normal liver tissue. This clonotype was sampled from a woman aged 55-69 years with primary liver carcinoma and hepatitis B virus infection. The chain has TRBV28 and TRBJ2-5; weak D call: TRBD2 (5 bases). The CDR3 sequence: CVSTIRGETQYF. For the CDR3, the DNA is TGTGTCAGCACTATTCGAGGGGAGACCCAGTACTTC. The entire variable domain, with the rest obtained from reference TRBV28 and TRBJ2-5, is as follows: DVKVTQSSRYLVKRTGEKVFLECVQDMDHENMFWYRQDPGLGLRLIYFSYDVKMKEKGDIPEGYSVSREKKERFSLILESASTNQTSMYLCVSTIRGETQYFGPGTRLLVL.